The 18 T cell receptor beta chains listed next were all sequenced from one sample in a study of T-cell reconstitution after alpha-beta-depleted transplantation in children. Preparation of the TCRbeta library used unique molecular identifiers. TCRdb re-called the PCR reads with MiXCR, one entry per CDR3 protein. The sample has about 190,000 distinct CDR3 sequences, about 6.3% seen once. Here the sequenced sample was PBMCs from the stem cell graft donor, taken from the stem cell graft. The receptors shown here come from a human donor who donated a stem cell graft to a child with Wiskott-Aldrich syndrome.

This clonotype was observed many times. The chain combines TRBV10-3 with TRBJ2-7; D is unclear. The germline CDR1 and CDR2 sequences are ENHRY and SYGVKD. V gave up 0 bases and J gave up 7 bases, with 13 bases separating them. The CDR3 has 14 residues. DNA for the CDR3: TGTGCCATCAGTGAGTCGTCTGGGCTTCGGGAGCAGTACTTC. This translates into CAISESSGLREQYF.

The sample holds a few counts of this clonotype. DNA for the CDR3: TGTGCCAGCAGCCAAGGGGACAGGGTTGAGAGCAATCAGCCCCAGCATTTT. The encoded protein is CASSQGDRVESNQPQHF. The chain couples TRBV4-2 to TRBJ1-5, with 9 bases lining up with TRBD1. Germline assignment: CDR1 LGHNA and CDR2 YNFKEQ. The CDR3 covers 17 residues. Losses at the gene ends were 1 base for V and 1 base for J; bases not matched to a gene: 5.

Many counts were recorded for this clonotype. The chain couples TRBV10-3 to TRBJ2-3; TRBD2 aligns across 8 bases. Germline CDR1 and CDR2: ENHRY and SYGVKD. The CDR3 has 15 residues. V was clipped by 3 bases and J by 4 bases; unmatched bases: 6. CDR3: CAISETAGVADTQYF. The CDR3 DNA reads as TGTGCCATCAGTGAAACAGCGGGAGTAGCAGATACGCAGTATTTT.

This clonotype occurred a few times. The chain joins TRBV6-5 to TRBJ2-3, with TRBD1 identical over 7 bases. There are 14 residues in the CDR3. In germline, CDR1 is MNHEY, CDR2 SVGAGI. Trimming at V came to 2 bases and at J to 1 base, leaving 0 bases not matched to a gene. Written as DNA, the CDR3 is TGTGCCAGCAGTTACGGACAGGGCACAGATACGCAGTATTTT. Its protein is CASSYGQGTDTQYF.

Many counts were recorded for this clonotype. The V and J genes are TRBV5-1 and TRBJ1-2; D is unclear. The CDR3 consists of 12 residues. The germline V gene encodes CDR1 SGHRS and CDR2 YFSETQ. V shed 0 bases and J shed 3 bases, with 3 bases lying between them. DNA of the CDR3: TGCGCCAGCAGCTTGGAATACTATGGCTACACCTTC. It yields the protein CASSLEYYGYTF.

This clonotype has a count of ten or more. CDR3 nucleotide sequence: TGCGCCAGCAGCTTGGATCAGCAGCTCTATGGCTACACCTTC. This gives the protein CASSLDQQLYGYTF. V gene TRBV5-1 combines with J gene TRBJ1-2; no definite D call. Germline V lookup: CDR1 SGHRS, CDR2 YFSETQ. The CDR3 extends over 14 amino acids. The V gene lost 0 bases and the J gene lost 4 bases, with 10 bases spanning the gap.

This clonotype was seen repeatedly, ten times or more. The CDR3 here is CASSPNGQGGQPQHF. In DNA, the CDR3 is TGTGCCAGCAGCCCAAATGGGCAGGGTGGTCAGCCCCAGCATTTT. V usage is TRBV7-9 and J usage is TRBJ1-5; D may be TRBD1 (5 bases). The CDR3 consists of 15 residues. V lost 5 bases, J lost 6 bases, and 17 bases lay in between. Germline V gene sequence: CDR1 SEHNR, CDR2 FQNEAQ (reference sequence).

This clonotype was seen a handful of times. The chain is built from TRBV11-2 and TRBJ1-3, with 8 positions matching TRBD1. Trimming cost V 5 bases and J 3 bases; bases outside gene matches: 6. This CDR3 contains 15 residues. The germline V gene encodes CDR1 SGHAT and CDR2 FQNNGV. Written as DNA, the CDR3 is TGTGCCAGCAGCATGCAGGGGGCATTTGGAAACACCATATATTTT. Residues: CASSMQGAFGNTIYF.

This clonotype was detected a few times. The chain uses TRBV20-1 and TRBJ1-2; D is uncertain. In germline, CDR1 is DFQATT, CDR2 SNEGSKA (reference sequence). Trimming cost V 0 bases and J 8 bases, with 4 bases left between them. This CDR3 has 10 residues. CDR3 nucleotide sequence: TGCAGTGCTAGAGAGGGAGGCTACACCTTC. The encoded protein is CSAREGGYTF.

Many counts were recorded for this clonotype. V and J are TRBV24-1 and TRBJ2-4; D call uncertain. The V end was cut by 5 bases, the J end by 2 bases, with 12 bases between. CDR3 size: 15 residues. CDR1 is KGHDR and CDR2 is SFDVKD in the germline V gene. The CDR3 DNA follows: TGTGCCACCAGTGGGGCATCCTCCTCCAAAAACATTCAGTACTTC. Its translation: CATSGASSSKNIQYF.

This clonotype was counted only a few times. The rearrangement joins TRBV5-1 to TRBJ1-5; D is uncertain. The CDR3 covers 15 residues. The V gene lost 4 bases and the J gene lost 2 bases, with 13 bases spanning the gap. The germline gives CDR1 SGHRS, CDR2 YFSETQ. CDR3 DNA sequence: TGCGCCAGCAGCCCCGACGGAATCGGCAATCAGCCCCAGCATTTT. This encodes CASSPDGIGNQPQHF.

This clonotype appeared many times. The chain combines TRBV3-1 with TRBJ2-7, with D perhaps matching TRBD1 (6 bases). Germline CDR1 and CDR2: LGHDT and YNNKEL (reference sequence). V was trimmed by 3 bases and J by 0 bases, leaving 12 bases between them. The CDR3 runs 15 residues. CDR3 amino acids: CASSHWAGASYEQYF. The CDR3 region has the DNA TGTGCCAGCAGCCATTGGGCAGGGGCCTCCTACGAGCAGTACTTC.

This clonotype occurred many times. V is TRBV20-1 and J is TRBJ2-3, with 8 bases that match TRBD2. Germline lookup yields CDR1 DFQATT and CDR2 SNEGSKA (reference sequence). The CDR3 is made up of 14 amino acids. The J segment lost 4 bases and the V segment lost 3 bases, leaving 6 bases of the junction unmatched. Written as DNA, the CDR3 is TGCAGTGCTAGCCTCTCGCGGGGGGCAGATACGCAGTATTTT. It is translated as CSASLSRGADTQYF.

The chain links TRBV18 to TRBJ1-6, with D unclear. This CDR3 region has 13 residues. Per germline, CDR1 KGHSH and CDR2 LQKENI. V was trimmed by 3 bases and J by 7 bases, leaving 7 bases between them. The CDR3 region is CASSPEPNSPLHF. CDR3 nucleotide sequence: TGTGCCAGCTCACCCGAGCCGAATTCACCCCTCCACTTT.

This clonotype has just a few counts. This rearrangement joins TRBV28 to TRBJ2-5, with 8 bases lining up with TRBD1. The CDR3 runs to 15 residues. The V gene end was trimmed by 5 bases and the J gene end by 1 base; junction bases not matched to a gene: 6. Germline assignment: CDR1 MDHEN and CDR2 SYDVKM. CDR3 residues: CASSLTTGGQETQYF. CDR3 nucleotide sequence: TGTGCCAGCAGTCTTACTACAGGGGGCCAAGAGACCCAGTACTTC.

The table lists this clonotype with many counts. V and J are TRBV11-3 and TRBJ2-1; 11 bases agree with TRBD1. This CDR3 has 16 residues. Germline assignment: CDR1 SGHNT and CDR2 YENEEA. Trimming at V came to 1 base and at J to 7 bases, leaving 6 bases not matched to a gene. CDR3 in amino acids: CASSLVGQGARNEQFF. Written as DNA, the CDR3 is TGTGCCAGCAGCTTAGTAGGACAGGGGGCGCGGAATGAGCAGTTCTTC.

This clonotype was seen ten or more times. The rearrangement joins TRBV6-1 to TRBJ1-6, with a tentative D call TRBD1 (5 bases). CDR3 length: 15 amino acids. Germline V gives CDR1 MNHNS, CDR2 SASEGT. The ends were cut back, 2 bases at V and 7 bases at J, with 12 bases in the middle. The CDR3, as DNA: TGTGCCAGCAGTGAAACCCCGGGGCCCAATTCACCCCTCCACTTT. Residues: CASSETPGPNSPLHF.

This clonotype occurred many times. The chain employs TRBV12-3 or TRBV12-4 and TRBJ1-5, with unresolved D. V was shortened by 6 bases and J by 5 bases, with 14 bases between the two germline ends. CDR3 size: 14 residues. CDR3 in DNA: TGTGCCAGCAGCGAGGCCATACAGCATCAGCCCCAGCATTTT. It translates to CASSEAIQHQPQHF.